The 6 T cell receptor beta chains given below trace back to one sample, sequenced in a study of identical twins. MiXCR was run by TCRdb on the 5' RACE reads, yielding one entry per CDR3 protein. The sample has approximately 350,000 distinct CDR3 sequences; roughly an eighth are singletons. Separately, the same data were catalogued under a study of yellow fever vaccine responses in identical twins.

Specimen: CD8+ T cells sorted from blood. The receptors stem from a woman aged 18 to 35 in good health.

This clonotype was detected only a few times. The chain combines TRBV2 with TRBJ2-5, with 12 bases aligning to TRBD2. CDR3 length: 14 residues. The J segment lost 5 bases and the V segment lost 6 bases, leaving 4 bases of the junction unmatched. CDR1 and CDR2 from the germline V gene are SNHLY and FYNNEI. In DNA, the CDR3 is TGTGCCAGCAGACCGACTAGCGGGAGTGAGACCCAGTACTTC. It is translated as CASRPTSGSETQYF.

This chain joins TRBV19 and TRBJ2-1, with D tentatively TRBD1 (6 bases). Trimming stripped 5 bases from V and 4 bases from J, with 15 bases between. CDR1 and CDR2 (germline): LNHDA, SQIVND (reference sequence). The CDR3 is 15 residues long. The CDR3 nucleotides are TGTGCCAGTAGTTTGACCGGGACATATTACAATGAGCAGTTCTTC. This sequence encodes CASSLTGTYYNEQFF. The complete variable domain, with remaining parts taken from reference TRBV19 and TRBJ2-1, reads DGGITQSPKYLFRKEGQNVTLSCEQNLNHDAMYWYRQDPGQGLRLIYYSQIVNDFQKGDIAEGYSVSREKKESFPLTVTSAQKNPTAFYLCASSLTGTYYNEQFFGPGTRLTVL.

This clonotype occurred a few times. The chain recombines TRBV20-1 with TRBJ1-2; no reliable D call. The CDR3 has 14 residues. Germline V lookup: CDR1 DFQATT, CDR2 SNEGSKA (reference sequence). Trimming removed 1 base at V and 8 bases at J, with 17 bases between. CDR3 nucleotide sequence: TGCAGTGCTAGAGCGGCGAACCAGTCTTTGGGCTACACCTTC. It specifies CSARAANQSLGYTF.

This clonotype was counted at least ten times. CDR3 loop: CASSLPGPYEQYF. For the CDR3, the DNA is TGTGCCAGCAGTTTACCAGGGCCCTACGAGCAGTACTTC. This chain uses TRBV28 with TRBJ2-7; D is possibly TRBD1 (5 bases). The CDR3 length is 13 residues. Trimming removed 2 bases from V and 2 bases from J, with 7 bases in between. Germline CDR1 is MDHEN and CDR2 is SYDVKM.

This clonotype was detected ten times or more. CDR3: CASSLNTDTQYF. As DNA, the CDR3 is TGCGCCAGCAGCTTGAACACAGATACGCAGTATTTT. V usage is TRBV5-1 and J usage is TRBJ2-3; D not certain. V was clipped by 1 base and J by 2 bases, with 2 bases between them. CDR3 size: 12 residues. Germline assignment: CDR1 SGHRS and CDR2 YFSETQ.

The CDR3 region is CASSQLAGGYQETQYF. The CDR3 DNA reads as TGTGCCAGCAGTCAACTAGCGGGTGGCTACCAAGAGACCCAGTACTTC. The chain has TRBV12-3 or TRBV12-4 and TRBJ2-5, with 9 bases identical to TRBD2. With 5 bases clipped from V and 0 bases from J, the junction kept 7 bases outside the gene matches. CDR3 length: 16 amino acids.